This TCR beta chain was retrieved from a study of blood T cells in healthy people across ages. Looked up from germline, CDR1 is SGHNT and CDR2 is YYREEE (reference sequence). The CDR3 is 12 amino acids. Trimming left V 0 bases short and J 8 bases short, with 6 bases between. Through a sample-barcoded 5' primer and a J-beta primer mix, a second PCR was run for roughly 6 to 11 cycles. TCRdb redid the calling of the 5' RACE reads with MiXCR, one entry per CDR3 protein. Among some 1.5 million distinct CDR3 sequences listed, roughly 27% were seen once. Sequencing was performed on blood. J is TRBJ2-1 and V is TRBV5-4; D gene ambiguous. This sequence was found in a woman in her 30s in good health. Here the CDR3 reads CASSLEHDEQFF. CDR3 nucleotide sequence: TGTGCCAGCAGCTTGGAGCACGATGAGCAGTTCTTC.